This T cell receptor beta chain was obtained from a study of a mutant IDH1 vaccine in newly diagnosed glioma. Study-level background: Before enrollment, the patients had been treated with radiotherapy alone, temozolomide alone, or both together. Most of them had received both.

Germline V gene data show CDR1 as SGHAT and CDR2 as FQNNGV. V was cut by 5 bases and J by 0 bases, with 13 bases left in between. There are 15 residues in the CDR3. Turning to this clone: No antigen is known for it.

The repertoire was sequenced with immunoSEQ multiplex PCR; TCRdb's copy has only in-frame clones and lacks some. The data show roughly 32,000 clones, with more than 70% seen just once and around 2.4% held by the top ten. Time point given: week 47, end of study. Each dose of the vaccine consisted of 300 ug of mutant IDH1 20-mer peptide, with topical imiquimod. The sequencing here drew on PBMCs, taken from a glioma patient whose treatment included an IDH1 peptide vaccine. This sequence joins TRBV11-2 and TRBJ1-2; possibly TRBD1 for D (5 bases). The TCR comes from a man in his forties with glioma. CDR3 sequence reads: CASSPLGAANYGYTF. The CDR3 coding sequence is TGTGCCAGCAGCCCCCTCGGGGCAGCTAACTATGGCTACACCTTC.